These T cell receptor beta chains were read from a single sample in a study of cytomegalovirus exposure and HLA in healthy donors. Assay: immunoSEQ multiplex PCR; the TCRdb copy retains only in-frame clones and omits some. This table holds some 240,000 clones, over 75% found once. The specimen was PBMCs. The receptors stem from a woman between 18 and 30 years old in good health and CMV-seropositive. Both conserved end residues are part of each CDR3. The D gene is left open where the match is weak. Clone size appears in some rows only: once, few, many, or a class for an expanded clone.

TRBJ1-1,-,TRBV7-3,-,CASSPGGSNTEAFF,TGTGCCAGCAGCCCCGGAGGGTCAAACACTGAAGCTTTCTTT
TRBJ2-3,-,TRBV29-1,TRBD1,CSVTGVKADTQYF,TGCAGCGTGACAGGGGTCAAAGCAGATACGCAGTATTTT
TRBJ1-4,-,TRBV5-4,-,CASSFLSGGREKLFF,TGTGCCAGCAGCTTTTTGTCTGGGGGCAGAGAAAAACTGTTTTTT
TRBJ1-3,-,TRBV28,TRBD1,CASSLWTGGNTIYF,TGTGCCAGCAGTTTATGGACAGGGGGAAACACCATATATTTT
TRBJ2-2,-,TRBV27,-,CASSLSIKDRYNTGELFF,TGTGCCAGCAGTTTATCGATAAAAGACAGGTACAACACCGGGGAGCTGTTTTTT
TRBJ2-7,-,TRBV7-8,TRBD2,CASSFRLAGGPHSSYEQYF,TGTGCCAGCAGCTTTCGACTAGCGGGAGGGCCGCATTCCTCCTACGAGCAGTACTTC
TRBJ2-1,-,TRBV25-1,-,CASSTQASYNEQFF,TGTGCCAGCAGTACCCAGGCCTCCTACAATGAGCAGTTCTTC
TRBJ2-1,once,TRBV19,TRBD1,CASSIVGTGGNEQFF,TGTGCCAGTAGCATCGTAGGGACAGGGGGGAATGAGCAGTTCTTC
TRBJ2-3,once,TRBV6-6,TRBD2,CASSLTSGGTDTQYF,TGTGCCAGCAGTTTGACTAGCGGGGGCACAGATACGCAGTATTTT
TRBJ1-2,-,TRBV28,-,CASSLVAEANYGYTF,TGTGCCAGCAGTTTAGTGGCAGAAGCTAACTATGGCTACACCTTC
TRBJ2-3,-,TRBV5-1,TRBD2,CASSSLSAGGTDTQYF,TGCGCCAGCAGTTCTTTATCAGCGGGAGGTACAGATACGCAGTATTTT
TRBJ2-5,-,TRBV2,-,CASSEQVPAMTQYF,TGTGCCAGCAGTGAACAGGTCCCGGCCATGACCCAGTACTTC
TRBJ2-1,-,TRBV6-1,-,CASSRNEQFF,TGTGCCAGCAGTCGGAATGAGCAGTTCTTC
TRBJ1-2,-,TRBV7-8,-,CASSQRRVGSHYGYTF,TGTGCCAGCAGCCAACGACGAGTGGGGAGTCACTATGGCTACACCTTC
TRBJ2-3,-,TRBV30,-,CAWSGGRTDTQYF,TGTGCCTGGAGTGGAGGTCGCACAGATACGCAGTATTTT
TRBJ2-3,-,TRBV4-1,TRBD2,CASSRLAGAPDTQYF,TGCGCCAGCAGCCGACTAGCGGGAGCCCCAGATACGCAGTATTTT